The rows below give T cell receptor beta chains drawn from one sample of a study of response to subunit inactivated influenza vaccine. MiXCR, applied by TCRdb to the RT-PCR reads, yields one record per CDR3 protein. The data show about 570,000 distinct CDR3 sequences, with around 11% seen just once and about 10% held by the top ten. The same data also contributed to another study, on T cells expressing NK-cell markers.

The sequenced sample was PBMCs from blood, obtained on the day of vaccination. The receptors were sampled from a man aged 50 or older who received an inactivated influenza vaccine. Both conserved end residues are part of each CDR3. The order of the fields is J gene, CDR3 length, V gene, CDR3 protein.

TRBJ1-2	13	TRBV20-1	CSARKTGIYGYTF
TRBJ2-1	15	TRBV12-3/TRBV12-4	CASSLGLKSGSEQFF
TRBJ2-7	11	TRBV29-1	CSVEDDGTRGF
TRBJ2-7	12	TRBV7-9	CASSYDRDEQYF
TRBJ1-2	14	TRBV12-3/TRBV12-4	CASSLAGADYGYTF
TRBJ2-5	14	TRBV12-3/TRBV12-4	CASSLASGRETQYF
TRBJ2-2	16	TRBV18	CASSPYTSTNTGELFF
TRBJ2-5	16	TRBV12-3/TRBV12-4	CASSLFGGVGSETQYF
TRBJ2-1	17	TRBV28	CASSVSPGLASYNEQFF
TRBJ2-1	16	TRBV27	CASSSGTSGKYNEQFF
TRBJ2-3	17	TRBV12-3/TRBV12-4	CASIPPVGTDLTDTQYF
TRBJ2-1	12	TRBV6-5	CASTTGANEQFF
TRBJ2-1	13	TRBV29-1	CSVGALLHNEQFF
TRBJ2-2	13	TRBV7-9	CASSLWHTGELFF
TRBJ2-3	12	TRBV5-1	CASSFRDRVQYF
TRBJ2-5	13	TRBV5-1	CASSLVSQETQYF
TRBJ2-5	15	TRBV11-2	CASSWTSGRSETQYF
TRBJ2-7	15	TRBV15	CATSRGLAGVYEQYF
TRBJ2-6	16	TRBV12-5	CASGLGTSSGANVLTF
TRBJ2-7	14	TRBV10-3	CAISDSPSSYEQYF
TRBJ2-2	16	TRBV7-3	CASSPRASANTGELFF
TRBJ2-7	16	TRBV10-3	CAISESTGISSYEQYF
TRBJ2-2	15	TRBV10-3	CAISGQGAKTGELFF
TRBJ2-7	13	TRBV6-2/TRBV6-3	CASTQTGRYEQYF
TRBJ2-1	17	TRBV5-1	CASSSDWWDRGNNEQFF
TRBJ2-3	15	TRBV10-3	CAIKGGGARTDTQYF
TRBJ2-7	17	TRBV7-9	CASSPRIRLAGSYEQYF
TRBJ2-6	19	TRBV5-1	CASSLGLAGANSGANVLTF
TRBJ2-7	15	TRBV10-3	CAISGRLGETYEQYF
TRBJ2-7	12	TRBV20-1	CSAQHASYEQYF
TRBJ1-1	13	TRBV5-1	CASSLAGVTEAFF
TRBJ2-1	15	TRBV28	CASSPRDSPYNEQFF
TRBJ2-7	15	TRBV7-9	CASSLRSGRGGEQYF
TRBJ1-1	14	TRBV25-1	CASSEEGPVTEAFF